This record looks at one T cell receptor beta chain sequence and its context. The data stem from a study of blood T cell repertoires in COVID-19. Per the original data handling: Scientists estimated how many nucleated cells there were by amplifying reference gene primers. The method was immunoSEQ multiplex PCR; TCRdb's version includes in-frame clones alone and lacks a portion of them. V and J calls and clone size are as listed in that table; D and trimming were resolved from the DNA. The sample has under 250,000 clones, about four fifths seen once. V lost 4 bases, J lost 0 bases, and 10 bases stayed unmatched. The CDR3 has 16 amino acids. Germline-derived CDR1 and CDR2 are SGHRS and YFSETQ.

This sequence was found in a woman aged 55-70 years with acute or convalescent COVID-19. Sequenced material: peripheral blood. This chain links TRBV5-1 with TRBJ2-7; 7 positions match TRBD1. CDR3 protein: CASSTPLTGNSYEQYF. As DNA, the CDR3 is TGCGCCAGCAGCACCCCGCTGACAGGGAACTCCTACGAGCAGTACTTC.